This TCR beta chain stems from a study of vaccination effects on CD4 cells after COVID-19. CD4+ T cells specific for antigen were expanded with viral peptide pools by the ViraFEST assay before sequencing. Upon completion of under eleven days in culture, CD4+ T cells were isolated. The healthy vaccine recipients, who had no prior SARS-CoV-2 infection, showed negative nucleocapsid antibodies. Only in-frame clones appear in the TCRdb table, and some are missing; sequencing was by immunoSEQ multiplex PCR. The table shows about 73,000 clones, with roughly 79% occurring only once. The CDR3 is 16 amino acids. Germline V gene lookup returns CDR1 SGHTA and CDR2 FQGNSA. V was clipped by 4 bases and J by 3 bases, with 16 bases between them. Note on this clone: What it binds is not known.

This TCR came from a human donor who received a COVID-19 vaccine. Sequencing was performed on CD4+ T cells from PBMCs cultured with HCoV-NL63 spike peptides, taken before COVID-19 vaccination. The chain combines TRBV7-2 with TRBJ2-1; D may be TRBD1 (6 bases). CDR3 amino acids: CASSSRTGTNYNEQFF. CDR3 nucleotides: TGTGCCAGCAGCTCCCGAACCGGGACAAACTACAATGAGCAGTTCTTC.